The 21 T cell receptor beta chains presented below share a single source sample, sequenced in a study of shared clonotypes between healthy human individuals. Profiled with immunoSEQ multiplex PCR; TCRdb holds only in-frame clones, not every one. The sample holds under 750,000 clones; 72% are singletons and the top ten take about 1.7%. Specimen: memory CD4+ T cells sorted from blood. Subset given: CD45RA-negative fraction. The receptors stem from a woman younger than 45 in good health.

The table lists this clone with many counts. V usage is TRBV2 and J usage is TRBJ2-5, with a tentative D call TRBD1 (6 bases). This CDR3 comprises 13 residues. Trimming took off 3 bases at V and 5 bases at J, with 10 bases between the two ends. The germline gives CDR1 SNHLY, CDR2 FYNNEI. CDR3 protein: CASSDTGGETQYF. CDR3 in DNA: TGTGCCAGCAGTGACACTGGGGGCGAGACCCAGTACTTC. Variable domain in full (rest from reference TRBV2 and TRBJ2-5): EPEVTQTPSHQVTQMGQEVILRCVPISNHLYFYWYRQILGQKVEFLVSFYNNEISEKSEIFDDQFSVERPDGSNFTLKIRSTKLEDSAMYFCASSDTGGETQYFGPGTRLLVL.

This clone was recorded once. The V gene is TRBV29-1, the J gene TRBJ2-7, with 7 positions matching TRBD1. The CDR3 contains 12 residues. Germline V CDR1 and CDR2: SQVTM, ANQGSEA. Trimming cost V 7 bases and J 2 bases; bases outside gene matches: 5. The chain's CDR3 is CSAAGTAYEQYF. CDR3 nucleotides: TGCAGCGCCGCTGGGACAGCCTACGAGCAGTACTTC.

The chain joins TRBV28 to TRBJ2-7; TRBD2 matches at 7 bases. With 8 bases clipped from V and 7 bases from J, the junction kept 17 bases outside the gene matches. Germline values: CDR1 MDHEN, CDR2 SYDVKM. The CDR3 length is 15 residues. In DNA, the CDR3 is TGTGCCAGCCGCGAGGTGGGAGGGTATGGTAGGGAGCAGTACTTC. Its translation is CASREVGGYGREQYF.

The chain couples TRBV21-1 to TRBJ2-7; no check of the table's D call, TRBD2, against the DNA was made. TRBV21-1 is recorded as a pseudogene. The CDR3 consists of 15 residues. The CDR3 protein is CATERGLAGVYEQYF. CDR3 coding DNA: TGTGCCACCGAAAGGGGACTAGCGGGAGTCTACGAGCAGTACTTC.

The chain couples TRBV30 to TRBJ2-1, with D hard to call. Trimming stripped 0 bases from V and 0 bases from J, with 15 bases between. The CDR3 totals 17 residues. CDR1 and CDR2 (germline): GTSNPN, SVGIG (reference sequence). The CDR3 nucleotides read TGTGCCTGGAGTGTCTTAGGCCAGATTATCTCCTACAATGAGCAGTTCTTC. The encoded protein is CAWSVLGQIISYNEQFF.

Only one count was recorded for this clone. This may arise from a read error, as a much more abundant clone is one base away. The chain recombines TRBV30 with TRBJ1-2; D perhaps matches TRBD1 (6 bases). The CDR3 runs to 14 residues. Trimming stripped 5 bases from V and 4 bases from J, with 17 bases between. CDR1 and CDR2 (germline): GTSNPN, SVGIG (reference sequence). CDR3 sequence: CAWQPPTGRYGYTF. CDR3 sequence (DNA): TGTGCCTGGCAGCCTCCTACAGGGCGCTATGGCTACACCTTC.

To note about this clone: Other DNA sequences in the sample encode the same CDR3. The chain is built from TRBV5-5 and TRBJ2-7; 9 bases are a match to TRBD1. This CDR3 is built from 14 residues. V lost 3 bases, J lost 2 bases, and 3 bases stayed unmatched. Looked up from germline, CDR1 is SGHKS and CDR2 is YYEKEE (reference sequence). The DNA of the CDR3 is TGTGCCAGCAGCTCGGGACAGGGCACCTACGAGCAGTACTTC. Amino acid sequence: CASSSGQGTYEQYF.

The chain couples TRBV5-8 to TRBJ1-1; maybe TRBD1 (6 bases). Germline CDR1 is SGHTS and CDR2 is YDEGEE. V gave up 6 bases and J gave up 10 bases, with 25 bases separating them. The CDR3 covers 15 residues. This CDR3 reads CASNGGRNRAGLAFF. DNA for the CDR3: TGTGCCAGCAACGGGGGGAGAAACAGGGCAGGGTTAGCTTTCTTT.

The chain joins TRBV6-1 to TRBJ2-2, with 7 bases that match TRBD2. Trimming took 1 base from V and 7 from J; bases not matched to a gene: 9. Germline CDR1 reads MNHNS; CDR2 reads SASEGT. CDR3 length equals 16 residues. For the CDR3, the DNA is TGTGCCAGCAGTGAAGTGAGGGGAGGGCGGGGCGGGGAGCTGTTTTTT. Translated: CASSEVRGGRGGELFF.

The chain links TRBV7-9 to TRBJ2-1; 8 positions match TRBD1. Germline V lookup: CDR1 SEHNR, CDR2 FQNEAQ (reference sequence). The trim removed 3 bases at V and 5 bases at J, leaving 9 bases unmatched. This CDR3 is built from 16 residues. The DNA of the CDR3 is TGTGCCAGCAGCTTCGTACAGGGGGGACGGAACAATGAGCAGTTCTTC. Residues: CASSFVQGGRNNEQFF. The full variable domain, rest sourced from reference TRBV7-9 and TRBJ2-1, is DTGVSQNPRHKITKRGQNVTFRCDPISEHNRLYWYRQTLGQGPEFLTYFQNEAQLEKSRLLSDRFSAERPKGSFSTLEIQRTEQGDSAMYLCASSFVQGGRNNEQFFGPGTRLTVL.

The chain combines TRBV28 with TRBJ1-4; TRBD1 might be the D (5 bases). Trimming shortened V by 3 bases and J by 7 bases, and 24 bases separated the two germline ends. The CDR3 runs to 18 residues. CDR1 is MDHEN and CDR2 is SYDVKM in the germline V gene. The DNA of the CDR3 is TGTGCCAGCAGTTTCTTTGCCCGTGGGGGGTCAGGGAGTGAAAAACTGTTTTTT. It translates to CASSFFARGGSGSEKLFF.

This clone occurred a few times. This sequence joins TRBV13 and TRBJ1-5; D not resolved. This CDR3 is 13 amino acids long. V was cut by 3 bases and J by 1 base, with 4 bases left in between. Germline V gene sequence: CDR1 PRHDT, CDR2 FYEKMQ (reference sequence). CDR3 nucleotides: TGTGCCAGCAGCTTTGGGAGCAATCAGCCCCAGCATTTT. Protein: CASSFGSNQPQHF.

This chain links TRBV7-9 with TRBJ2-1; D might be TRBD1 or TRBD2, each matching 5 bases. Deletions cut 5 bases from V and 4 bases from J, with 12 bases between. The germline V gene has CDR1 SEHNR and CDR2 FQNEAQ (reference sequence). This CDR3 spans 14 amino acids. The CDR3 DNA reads TGTGCCAGCAGCCCTCCGGGACCATACAATGAGCAGTTCTTC. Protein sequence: CASSPPGPYNEQFF.

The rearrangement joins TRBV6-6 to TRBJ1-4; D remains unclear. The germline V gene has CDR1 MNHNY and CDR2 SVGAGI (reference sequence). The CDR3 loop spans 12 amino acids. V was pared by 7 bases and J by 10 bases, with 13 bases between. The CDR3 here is CASTPQRGKLFF. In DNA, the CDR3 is TGTGCCAGCACCCCACAGCGGGGAAAACTGTTTTTT.

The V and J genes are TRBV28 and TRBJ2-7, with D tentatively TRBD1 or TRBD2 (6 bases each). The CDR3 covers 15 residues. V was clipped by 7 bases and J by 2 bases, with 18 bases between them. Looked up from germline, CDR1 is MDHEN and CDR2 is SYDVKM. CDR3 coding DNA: TGTGCCAGCATCCCCCCGGGGGCCCGAACCTACGAGCAGTACTTC. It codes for CASIPPGARTYEQYF. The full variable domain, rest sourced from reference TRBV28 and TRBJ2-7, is DVKVTQSSRYLVKRTGEKVFLECVQDMDHENMFWYRQDPGLGLRLIYFSYDVKMKEKGDIPEGYSVSREKKERFSLILESASTNQTSMYLCASIPPGARTYEQYFGPGTRLTVT.

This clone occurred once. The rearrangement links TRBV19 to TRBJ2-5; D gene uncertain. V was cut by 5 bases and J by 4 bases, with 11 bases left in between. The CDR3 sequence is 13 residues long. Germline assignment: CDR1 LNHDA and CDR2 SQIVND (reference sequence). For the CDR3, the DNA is TGTGCCAGTAGTGCAATCCCCGGAGAGACCCAGTACTTC. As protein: CASSAIPGETQYF.

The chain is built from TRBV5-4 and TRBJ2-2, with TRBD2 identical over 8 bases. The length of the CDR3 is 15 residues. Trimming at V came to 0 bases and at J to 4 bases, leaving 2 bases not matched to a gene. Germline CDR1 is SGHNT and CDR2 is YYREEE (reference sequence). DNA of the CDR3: TGTGCCAGCAGCTTGGGCGGGAGGAGCACCGGGGAGCTGTTTTTT. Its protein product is CASSLGGRSTGELFF.

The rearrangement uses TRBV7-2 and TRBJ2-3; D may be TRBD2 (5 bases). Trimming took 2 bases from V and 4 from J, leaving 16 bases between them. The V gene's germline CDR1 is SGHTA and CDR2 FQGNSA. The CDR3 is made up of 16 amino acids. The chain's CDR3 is CASSLRGKNQADTQYF. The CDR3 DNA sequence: TGTGCCAGCAGCTTACGGGGAAAAAATCAGGCAGATACGCAGTATTTT.

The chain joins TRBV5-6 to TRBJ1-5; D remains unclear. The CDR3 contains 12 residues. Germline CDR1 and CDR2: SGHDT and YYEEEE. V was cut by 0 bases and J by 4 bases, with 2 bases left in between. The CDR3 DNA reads TGTGCCAGCAGCTTGGGGAATCAGCCCCAGCATTTT. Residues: CASSLGNQPQHF.

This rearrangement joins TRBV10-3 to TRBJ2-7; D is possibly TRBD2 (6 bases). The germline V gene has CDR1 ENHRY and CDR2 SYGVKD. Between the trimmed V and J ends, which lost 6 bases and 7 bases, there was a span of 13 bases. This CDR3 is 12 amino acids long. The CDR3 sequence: CAIREGTREQYF. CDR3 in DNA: TGTGCCATCAGGGAGGGGACTCGAGAGCAGTACTTC.

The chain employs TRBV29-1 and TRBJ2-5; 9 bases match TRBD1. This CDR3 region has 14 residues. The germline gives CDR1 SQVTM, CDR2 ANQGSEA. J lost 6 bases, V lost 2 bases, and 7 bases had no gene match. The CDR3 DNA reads TGCAGCGTTGAACGGGACAGGGAAGTAAAGACCCAGTACTTC. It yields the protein CSVERDREVKTQYF.